One sample yielded the 28 T cell receptor beta chains listed below, sequenced in a study of beta chain features in type 1 diabetes. What was sequenced were expressed TCRB transcripts, since all of the isolated RNA had been reverse transcribed. Sequencing used immunoSEQ multiplex PCR; TCRdb keeps in-frame clones, though not all of them. The sample shows under 95,000 clones, roughly 34% of them seen only once. The sample comprised stem cell memory CD4+ T cells from blood. The receptors were gathered from a woman between 18 and 29 years old in good health.

This clone was seen a few times. This chain links TRBV13 with TRBJ2-5; D call uncertain. From germline, CDR1 is PRHDT and CDR2 FYEKMQ (reference sequence). The CDR3 contains 13 residues. V lost 1 base and J 0 bases, leaving 3 bases between the germline ends. The CDR3 DNA follows: TGTGCCAGCAGCTTAGTATACCAAGAGACCCAGTACTTC. Translation gives CASSLVYQETQYF.

The J gene is TRBJ1-1, the V gene TRBV18, with a tentative D call TRBD1 (5 bases). Deletions cut 5 bases from V and 1 base from J, with 11 bases between. CDR1 is KGHSH and CDR2 is LQKENI in the germline V gene. This CDR3 is 14 amino acids long. The CDR3 spells CASSLSDRNTEAFF. The CDR3 DNA reads as TGTGCCAGCTCATTATCAGACAGGAACACTGAAGCTTTCTTT. Together with reference TRBV18 and TRBJ1-1, the CDR3 gives the full variable domain: NAGVMQNPRHLVRRRGQEARLRCSPMKGHSHVYWYRQLPEEGLKFMVYLQKENIIDESGMPKERFSAEFPKEGPSILRIQQVVRGDSAAYFCASSLSDRNTEAFFGQGTRLTVV.

A single count supports this clone. J is TRBJ2-7 and V is TRBV7-9; weak D call: TRBD1 (5 bases). The germline gives CDR1 SEHNR, CDR2 FQNEAQ (reference sequence). Trimming cost V 1 base and J 2 bases, with 12 bases left between them. This CDR3 is built from 15 residues. The CDR3 reads CASSLELGRAYEQYF. In DNA form, the CDR3 reads TGTGCCAGCAGCTTAGAGTTAGGCAGGGCCTACGAGCAGTACTTC. The full variable domain, its missing parts supplied by reference TRBV7-9 and TRBJ2-7, is DTGVSQNPRHKITKRGQNVTFRCDPISEHNRLYWYRQTLGQGPEFLTYFQNEAQLEKSRLLSDRFSAERPKGSFSTLEIQRTEQGDSAMYLCASSLELGRAYEQYFGPGTRLTVT.

This clone was counted only a few times. V is TRBV5-1 and J is TRBJ2-1; no clear D gene. The CDR3 extends over 14 amino acids. The V gene lost 4 bases and the J gene lost 6 bases, with 14 bases spanning the gap. Germline assignment: CDR1 SGHRS and CDR2 YFSETQ. In DNA, the CDR3 is TGCGCCAGCAGCCGTCTTCCTGGGCTCAATGAGCAGTTCTTC. Translated: CASSRLPGLNEQFF. Together with reference TRBV5-1 and TRBJ2-1, the CDR3 gives the full variable domain: KAGVTQTPRYLIKTRGQQVTLSCSPISGHRSVSWYQQTPGQGLQFLFEYFSETQRNKGNFPGRFSGRQFSNSRSEMNVSTLELGDSALYLCASSRLPGLNEQFFGPGTRLTVL.

V gene TRBV7-3 combines with J gene TRBJ2-1; D is possibly TRBD1 (6 bases). This CDR3 comprises 14 residues. Germline-derived CDR1 and CDR2 are SGHTA and FQGTGA. The V end was cut by 2 bases, the J end by 8 bases, with 13 bases between. In DNA, the CDR3 is TGTGCCAGCAGCTTAGGACTCTCAGGGGATGAGCAGTTCTTC. Residues: CASSLGLSGDEQFF.

The chain recombines TRBV29-1 with TRBJ2-5; no clear D. Germline CDR1 and CDR2: SQVTM and ANQGSEA. The ends were cut back, 5 bases at V and 4 bases at J, with 11 bases in the middle. The CDR3 length is 12 residues. As DNA, the CDR3 is TGCAGCGTTTCTGTGGAGACAGAGACCCAGTACTTC. Translation: CSVSVETETQYF.

The rearrangement links TRBV5-5 to TRBJ2-1; D gene ambiguous. The ends were cut back, 1 base at V and 3 bases at J, with 11 bases in the middle. Germline CDR1 is SGHKS and CDR2 is YYEKEE (reference sequence). The CDR3 is 15 residues long. The DNA for the CDR3 is TGTGCCAGCAGCTTGTTGGTACAGCTCTACAATGAGCAGTTCTTC. It is translated as CASSLLVQLYNEQFF.

This sequence joins TRBV7-9 and TRBJ1-1; D not certain. Trimming shortened V by 4 bases and J by 1 base, and 7 bases separated the two germline ends. This CDR3 contains 13 residues. Germline CDR1 reads SEHNR; CDR2 reads FQNEAQ (reference sequence). The DNA of the CDR3 is TGTGCCAGCAGCTCGGGTGAGAACACTGAAGCTTTCTTT. Amino acids: CASSSGENTEAFF.

This clone was seen only a few times. The V call is TRBV28, the J call TRBJ2-7; D remains unclear. Germline CDR1 reads MDHEN; CDR2 reads SYDVKM. V was cut by 3 bases and J by 2 bases, with 5 bases left in between. This CDR3 comprises 12 residues. The CDR3 loop is CASSFLTYEQYF. CDR3 coding DNA: TGTGCCAGCAGTTTCTTAACCTACGAGCAGTACTTC.

The J gene is TRBJ2-3, the V gene TRBV6-5; D gene ambiguous. Germline V gene sequence: CDR1 MNHEY, CDR2 SVGAGI. V lost 6 bases and J 3 bases, leaving 10 bases between the germline ends. This CDR3 spans 13 amino acids. The CDR3 DNA reads as TGTGCCAGCAGCCGACAAAAAACAGATACGCAGTATTTT. Amino acid sequence: CASSRQKTDTQYF.

This clone was counted only a few times. The V call is TRBV18, the J call TRBJ2-7; 10 nucleotides align to TRBD1. CDR1 is KGHSH, CDR2 LQKENI, per germline. The CDR3 is 13 residues long. V gave up 6 bases and J gave up 6 bases; unmatched junction bases: 5. CDR3 in amino acids: CASSRQGAREQYF. DNA for the CDR3: TGTGCCAGCTCGCGACAGGGGGCGCGCGAGCAGTACTTC.

The chain links TRBV7-3 to TRBJ1-2; D possibly corresponds to TRBD1 (5 bases). Germline-derived CDR1 and CDR2 are SGHTA and FQGTGA. Trimming took 9 bases from V and 3 from J, leaving 17 bases between them. CDR3 length: 14 amino acids. Here the CDR3 reads CASSPGGMDYGYTF. CDR3 sequence (DNA): TGTGCCAGTTCTCCGGGGGGGATGGACTATGGCTACACCTTC.

The J gene is TRBJ2-1, the V gene TRBV11-3; D is undetermined. V was pared by 4 bases and J by 6 bases, with 16 bases between. Germline assignment: CDR1 SGHNT and CDR2 YENEEA. The CDR3 covers 15 residues. CDR3 nucleotide sequence: TGTGCCAGCAGCTCACAGACCAAATTCCGCAATGAGCAGTTCTTC. Translating it yields CASSSQTKFRNEQFF.

This clone was seen a handful of times. This chain connects TRBV7-9 to TRBJ2-4, with a possible D match to TRBD1 (6 bases). There are 17 residues in the CDR3. Germline V CDR1 and CDR2: SEHNR, FQNEAQ (reference sequence). V was cut by 5 bases and J by 2 bases, with 19 bases left in between. As DNA, the CDR3 is TGTGCCAGCAGCCCAGAGTGGGGGCGCGAGACCAAAAACATTCAGTACTTC. Translation: CASSPEWGRETKNIQYF.

This rearrangement joins TRBV10-3 to TRBJ2-7; no definite D call. CDR1 and CDR2 from the germline V gene are ENHRY and SYGVKD. Trimming took off 10 bases at V and 6 bases at J, with 22 bases between the two ends. The CDR3 contains 14 residues. The CDR3 region has the DNA TGTGCCACCACGCCCGAACGAAGGTCGGGCGAGCAGTACTTC. It translates to CATTPERRSGEQYF.

This clone was detected a few times. The chain uses TRBV6-1 and TRBJ1-5; D is uncertain. The CDR3 consists of 14 residues. CDR1 MNHNS and CDR2 SASEGT come from the germline V gene. V lost 2 bases and J 6 bases, leaving 11 bases between the germline ends. The CDR3 loop reads CASSETLKSQPQHF. The CDR3 coding sequence is TGTGCCAGCAGTGAAACTCTTAAGAGTCAGCCCCAGCATTTT.

V and J are TRBV19 and TRBJ2-2; D possibly corresponds to TRBD2 (5 bases). This CDR3 comprises 20 residues. Trimming took off 3 bases at V and 0 bases at J, with 23 bases between the two ends. The germline gives CDR1 LNHDA, CDR2 SQIVND (reference sequence). In DNA form, the CDR3 reads TGTGCCAGTAGTATCCCCACTAGGCTAATGGGAGCAGCGAACACCGGGGAGCTGTTTTTT. It encodes CASSIPTRLMGAANTGELFF.

This chain joins TRBV14 and TRBJ1-1; perhaps TRBD1 as D (5 bases). CDR3 length: 14 residues. Trimming took 0 bases from V and 6 from J, leaving 11 bases between them. The germline V gene encodes CDR1 SGHDN and CDR2 FVKESK. The CDR3 DNA follows: TGTGCCAGCAGCCAAGAATGGCAGGGTGCTGAAGCTTTCTTT. Translating gives CASSQEWQGAEAFF.

This clone was seen a few times. The chain is built from TRBV7-6 and TRBJ1-1, with TRBD1 as a possible D gene (6 bases). The V gene lost 7 bases and the J gene lost 1 base, with 10 bases spanning the gap. Germline V lookup: CDR1 SGHVS, CDR2 FNYEAQ. The CDR3 has 13 residues. The CDR3, as DNA: TGTGCCAGCAAGCAGGGGCAGAACACTGAAGCTTTCTTT. Protein product: CASKQGQNTEAFF.

The sample holds a few counts of this clone. The J gene is TRBJ1-1, the V gene TRBV6-5; 9 positions agree with TRBD1. The CDR3 is 14 amino acids. V was clipped by 7 bases and J by 6 bases; unmatched bases: 9. CDR1 and CDR2 (germline): MNHEY, SVGAGI. The CDR3 DNA sequence: TGTGCCAGCACTGGACAGGGGAGGCACGCTGAAGCTTTCTTT. Protein sequence: CASTGQGRHAEAFF.

The chain combines TRBV5-1 with TRBJ1-1, with a possible D match to TRBD1 (6 bases). CDR3 length: 14 amino acids. With 5 bases removed from V and 1 base from J, the gap between germline ends came to 12 bases. Germline values: CDR1 SGHRS, CDR2 YFSETQ. Here the CDR3 reads CASRRGQTNTEAFF. The CDR3 DNA is TGCGCCAGCAGAAGGGGACAAACGAACACTGAAGCTTTCTTT.

This clone was seen only a few times. V usage is TRBV19 and J usage is TRBJ1-5, with D possibly TRBD1 on 5 matching bases. V was clipped by 7 bases and J by 13 bases, with 17 bases between them. The germline gives CDR1 LNHDA, CDR2 SQIVND (reference sequence). This CDR3 is built from 12 residues. The CDR3 sequence is CASTGTRGDQHF. The CDR3 DNA reads TGTGCCAGTACCGGGACTCGAGGGGATCAGCATTTT.

The chain couples TRBV14 to TRBJ2-5, with 8 bases fitting TRBD2. V lost 1 base to trimming and J lost 5 bases; unmatched junction nucleotides: 9. The germline V gene has CDR1 SGHDN and CDR2 FVKESK. This CDR3 is built from 16 residues. CDR3 in DNA: TGTGCCAGCAGCCAAGCAGGCGGGGGGACCTCGGAGACCCAGTACTTC. Amino acids: CASSQAGGGTSETQYF.

V and J are TRBV5-6 and TRBJ2-3; D is possibly TRBD2 (6 bases). Germline CDR1 is SGHDT and CDR2 is YYEEEE. V gave up 3 bases and J gave up 3 bases, with 20 bases separating them. The CDR3 consists of 17 residues. Here the CDR3 reads CASSSAGSWEETDTQYF. CDR3 DNA sequence: TGTGCCAGCAGCTCCGCCGGTTCTTGGGAGGAAACAGATACGCAGTATTTT.

This chain uses TRBV6-1 with TRBJ1-6, with 7 bases matching TRBD1. CDR1 MNHNS and CDR2 SASEGT come from the germline V gene. J was trimmed by 4 bases and V by 11 bases; bases with no gene match: 5. The CDR3 totals 13 residues. The CDR3 nucleotides read TGTGCCGAGGCAGGGGGGTATAATTCACCCCTCCACTTT. Translating gives CAEAGGYNSPLHF.

The chain's CDR3 is CASSLIAGQETQYF. The CDR3 bases are TGCGCCAGCAGCTTGATAGCGGGACAAGAGACCCAGTACTTC. The rearrangement links TRBV5-1 to TRBJ2-5; 8 positions agree with TRBD2. V was clipped by 1 base and J by 2 bases; unmatched bases: 1. Germline lookup yields CDR1 SGHRS and CDR2 YFSETQ. The CDR3 sequence is 14 residues long.

The rearrangement joins TRBV5-4 to TRBJ2-1; D not certain. This CDR3 region has 13 residues. Trimming cost V 5 bases and J 6 bases, with 12 bases left between them. From germline, CDR1 is SGHNT and CDR2 YYREEE (reference sequence). CDR3 coding DNA: TGTGCCAGCAGTTCCCGAGGTACCAATGAGCAGTTCTTC. It translates to CASSSRGTNEQFF.

The V and J genes are TRBV5-1 and TRBJ1-6; unclear D gene. V was trimmed by 2 bases and J by 6 bases, leaving 12 bases between them. CDR1 SGHRS and CDR2 YFSETQ come from the germline V gene. The CDR3 runs to 15 residues. CDR3 protein: CASSFGEVGNSPLHF. The CDR3 nucleotides read TGCGCCAGCAGCTTTGGGGAGGTCGGTAATTCACCCCTCCACTTT.